The 17 T cell receptor beta chains in this list originate from one sample, sequenced in a study of T cell responses to AZD1222 COVID-19 vaccine. Some clones are missing from TCRdb's copy, which holds only in-frame ones; the method was immunoSEQ multiplex PCR. The sample consists of 240,000 or so clones, 93% of them appearing once. The material sequenced was peripheral blood, taken on day 0 of AZD1222 vaccination. The receptors derive from an adult in good health.

CDR3 in DNA: TGTGCCAGCACCCCCGCCGGGAGGGCCGGTTACACCGGGGAGCTGTTTTTT. Amino acids: CASTPAGRAGYTGELFF. This chain connects TRBV6-2 or TRBV6-3 to TRBJ2-2, with 8 positions matching TRBD2. The CDR3 totals 17 residues. With 7 bases clipped from V and 3 bases from J, the junction kept 13 bases outside the gene matches. CDR1 and CDR2 from the germline V gene are MNHEY and SVGEGT.

The chain combines TRBV11-2 with TRBJ1-3; D remains ambiguous. The germline gives CDR1 SGHAT, CDR2 FQNNGV. Trimming removed 0 bases from V and 0 bases from J, with 9 bases in between. CDR3 size: 16 residues. This CDR3 is CASSLERLRSGNTIYF. CDR3 DNA: TGTGCCAGCAGCTTAGAAAGACTTCGCTCTGGAAACACCATATATTTT.

J is TRBJ1-1 and V is TRBV6-5; D gene unclear. Germline V gives CDR1 MNHEY, CDR2 SVGAGI. CDR3 size: 13 residues. The V and J ends lost 6 bases and 0 bases respectively, with 8 bases between them. The CDR3 loop reads CASRGEVNTEAFF. CDR3 DNA sequence: TGTGCCAGCAGGGGCGAGGTGAACACTGAAGCTTTCTTT.

This chain links TRBV5-8 with TRBJ1-2; TRBD1 matches at 10 bases. From germline, CDR1 is SGHTS and CDR2 YDEGEE. The CDR3 length is 14 residues. V was clipped by 5 bases and J by 4 bases; unmatched bases: 5. The CDR3, as DNA: TGTGCCAGCAGGCTGACAGGGGGCGGCTATGGCTACACCTTC. This sequence encodes CASRLTGGGYGYTF. Full variable domain (remainder filled in from reference TRBV5-8 and TRBJ1-2): EAGVTQSPTHLIKTRGQQATLRCSPISGHTSVYWYQQALGLGLQFLLWYDEGEERNRGNFPPRFSGRQFPNYSSELNVNALELEDSALYLCASRLTGGGYGYTFGSGTRLTVV.

The chain combines TRBV3-1 (or the pseudogene TRBV3-2) with TRBJ1-1; TRBD1 aligns across 7 bases. CDR1 is LGHDT, CDR2 YNNKEL, per germline (reference sequence). CDR3 length: 13 residues. V trimming: 2 bases; J trimming: 8 bases; junction bases outside the gene matches: 5. The CDR3 DNA is TGTGCCAGCAGCCAAAGGGACAGAGCCGAAGCTTTCTTT. Its protein is CASSQRDRAEAFF.

This chain uses TRBV5-1 with TRBJ1-2, with D perhaps TRBD1 (5 bases). CDR3 length: 15 residues. V was trimmed by 6 bases and J by 7 bases, leaving 22 bases between them. CDR1 and CDR2 (germline): SGHRS, YFSETQ. The CDR3 region is CASTPGGREDGGYTF. CDR3 DNA: TGCGCCAGCACCCCCGGGGGAAGGGAGGACGGTGGCTACACCTTC.

The chain couples TRBV7-9 to TRBJ2-2; D might be TRBD1 (7 bases). The CDR3 sequence is 12 residues long. The ends were cut back, 8 bases at V and 4 bases at J, with 8 bases in the middle. CDR1 and CDR2 from the germline V gene are SEHNR and FQNEAQ (reference sequence). As DNA, the CDR3 is TGTGCCAGCCAGGGGGGCACCGGGGAGCTGTTTTTT. Its protein is CASQGGTGELFF.

This clone was detected only once. The chain links TRBV27 to TRBJ1-2; D unclear. The CDR3 sequence is 15 residues long. The germline CDR1 and CDR2 sequences are MNHEY and SMNVEV (reference sequence). Trimming pared 8 bases from V and 0 bases from J, leaving 16 bases between. The CDR3: CASRSFGEANYGYTF. The CDR3 region has the DNA TGTGCCAGCCGTTCTTTCGGGGAAGCTAACTATGGCTACACCTTC.

The V call is TRBV19, the J call TRBJ2-3; D is possibly TRBD1 (5 bases). CDR3 length equals 14 residues. The germline V and J ends were trimmed by 7 bases and 2 bases, with 13 bases remaining between them. CDR1 is LNHDA and CDR2 is SQIVND in the germline V gene (reference sequence). CDR3 in DNA: TGTGCCAGTAATATTGGCAGGGCCACAGATACGCAGTATTTT. Translated: CASNIGRATDTQYF.

The chain combines TRBV7-9 with TRBJ1-2; no definite D call. The CDR3 extends over 14 amino acids. V was pared by 3 bases and J by 4 bases, with 12 bases between. Per germline, CDR1 SEHNR and CDR2 FQNEAQ (reference sequence). The CDR3 DNA reads TGTGCCAGCAGCTTTGGACGCCTGGCCTATGGCTACACCTTC. Protein product: CASSFGRLAYGYTF.

The chain is built from TRBV29-1 and TRBJ2-3; the D gene is possibly TRBD2 (5 bases). From germline, CDR1 is SQVTM and CDR2 ANQGSEA. The V and J ends lost 4 bases and 4 bases respectively, with 12 bases between them. The CDR3 is 13 amino acids. The CDR3 nucleotides are TGCAGCGTTGCTAGCCGGGTGGCAGATACGCAGTATTTT. It is translated as CSVASRVADTQYF.

The chain has TRBV25-1 and TRBJ1-4; D is possibly TRBD1 (5 bases). Germline-derived CDR1 and CDR2 are MGHDK and SYGVNS. The ends were cut back, 6 bases at V and 2 bases at J, with 13 bases in the middle. This CDR3 region has 15 residues. The CDR3 here is CASSRFGGTNEKLFF. The CDR3 DNA reads as TGTGCCAGCAGCCGATTTGGGGGGACTAATGAAAAACTGTTTTTT.

The chain has TRBV5-1 and TRBJ2-2; D may be TRBD2 (5 bases). This CDR3 spans 16 amino acids. V lost 4 bases to trimming and J lost 2 bases, with 15 bases between them. Germline CDR1 SGHRS, CDR2 YFSETQ. As DNA, the CDR3 is TGCGCCAGCAGCGCCAACGGGATCTTTAACACCGGGGAGCTGTTTTTT. This codes for CASSANGIFNTGELFF.

The chain employs TRBV19 and TRBJ1-5; 7 bases are a match to TRBD1. V lost 1 base to trimming and J lost 0 bases; unmatched junction nucleotides: 9. This CDR3 has 18 amino acids. Germline V gene sequence: CDR1 LNHDA, CDR2 SQIVND (reference sequence). CDR3 protein: CASSIGQGFWDSNQPQHF. CDR3 nucleotide sequence: TGTGCCAGTAGTATAGGACAGGGCTTTTGGGATAGCAATCAGCCCCAGCATTTT.

This clone was seen just once. The rearrangement links TRBV12-5 to TRBJ2-5; 7 bases match TRBD1. CDR1 and CDR2 from the germline V gene are LGHNT and FRNRAP. Unmatched junction bases numbered 3, after V lost 1 base and J lost 1 base. This CDR3 spans 15 amino acids. CDR3 sequence: CASGLGGTVQETQYF. In DNA, the CDR3 is TGTGCTAGTGGTTTGGGGGGGACAGTCCAAGAGACCCAGTACTTC.

V gene TRBV7-9 combines with J gene TRBJ1-4; D not resolved. The CDR3 has 17 residues. Deletions cut 1 base from V and 3 bases from J, with 15 bases between. Per the germline V gene, CDR1 is SEHNR and CDR2 is FQNEAQ (reference sequence). CDR3 nucleotide sequence: TGTGCCAGCAGCTTAGGACGGGGAAAGGCGGCTAATGAAAAACTGTTTTTT. This gives the protein CASSLGRGKAANEKLFF.

The rearrangement links TRBV4-3 to TRBJ2-6; D gene unclear. Trimming left V 4 bases short and J 0 bases short, with 10 bases between. The CDR3 totals 16 residues. Germline loops: CDR1 LGHNA, CDR2 YSLEER. The CDR3 DNA sequence: TGCGCCAGCAGCCCCCTTACGGACTCTGGGGCCAACGTCCTGACTTTC. This encodes CASSPLTDSGANVLTF.